This TCR beta chain was obtained from a study of human T cells and chemical hapten exposure. Across the whole study: Small differences in pooled library volume mainly drove the variation in TCR yields per sample.

This sample's time point: pre-sensitization, week 0. Indicated treatment: therapeutic diphenylcyclopropenone sensitization with weekly scalp DPC. Venepuncture was done earlier than the placement of each patch test. TCRdb analysed the RACE reads with MiXCR anew, one entry per CDR3 protein. The top ten clones hold under 2.5% of a sample with more than 250,000 distinct CDR3 sequences, approximately 8.6% of them seen once. This CDR3 spans 12 amino acids. The germline V gene encodes CDR1 LGHDT and CDR2 YNNKEL (reference sequence). V lost 2 bases and J lost 11, with 12 bases in between. General observations from the study: Among expanded TCRs, significantly more large CDR3 similarity clusters formed than among controls. In the PT1 data, expanded TCR counts showed a positive correlation with patch test score.

A word on this clonotype: Its specificity is unknown.

The gene calls are TRBV3-1 and TRBJ1-1, with no clear D. The input for sequencing was whole blood, taken in connection with sensitization to the hapten diphenylcyclopropenone (DPC). This TCR was recovered from a woman aged 40 to 50 with alopecia areata. Some clones in this sample may be carry-over from other donors' samples. The CDR3 DNA is TGTGCCAGCAGCCAAACAGAAAATAAGGCTTTCTTT. Its translation: CASSQTENKAFF. Based on the CDR3 plus reference TRBV3-1 and TRBJ1-1, the full variable domain is DTAVSQTPKYLVTQMGNDKSIKCEQNLGHDTMYWYKQDSKKFLKIMFSYNNKELIINETVPNRFSPKSPDKAHLNLHINSLELGDSAVYFCASSQTENKAFFGQGTRLTVV.